This TCR beta chain was sequenced during a study of stem cell transplantation in POMP-related autoinflammatory disease. Whole-study findings and limits: Unique TRB V-J gene pairings were limited in number in patients with PRAID. Across all analyzed T-cell subsets, patients with PRAID tended toward reduced diversity and increased clonality.

For this clone: Its antigen is as yet unknown.

The CDR3 is 13 residues long. Germline V gene data show CDR1 as SQVTM and CDR2 as ANQGSEA. Trimming took 0 bases from V and 5 from J, leaving 10 bases between them. The table came from immunoSEQ multiplex PCR; TCRdb's copy has only in-frame clones and leaves some out. The data show about 8,000 clones, 91% seen once. The source material was CD8+ T cells from PBMCs, sampled before stem cell transplantation. The TCR sequence derives from a human donor with POMP-related autoinflammation and immune dysregulation (PRAID). The chain employs TRBV29-1 and TRBJ1-1; D is ambiguous. The DNA for the CDR3 is TGCAGCGTTGAAGATCAACGGGGTACTGAAGCTTTCTTT. This translates into CSVEDQRGTEAFF.